These 16 T cell receptor beta chains were sequenced from one sample in a study of shared clonotypes between healthy human individuals (dated by TCRdb to 2019 to 2021). Preparation of the library involved the immunoSEQ multiplex PCR assay. TCRdb took over this immuneACCESS table, retaining in-frame rearrangements with V and J assigned. Such tables are incomplete; in checked studies, under half of the missing clones stem from an unresolved V gene, and the remainder is unexplained. The sample table holds 2 million or so clones, of which approximately 95% were seen once. The top ten hold 1.1% of the sample. CD8 naive samples were obtained by positive selection for CCR7 among CD45RO-negative cells, yielding a CD45RA+CCR7+ population from which TemRA cells were excluded. Sequenced material: naive CD8+ T cells sorted from blood. The cell subset or site label for this specimen denotes: CD45RA+CCR7+. These receptor sequences come from a man aged 18 to 30 in good health.

The chain carries TRBV2 and TRBJ1-1, with TRBD1 identical over 7 bases. This CDR3 is built from 17 residues. Germline loops: CDR1 SNHLY, CDR2 FYNNEI. With 2 bases clipped from V and 0 bases from J, the junction kept 9 bases outside the gene matches. Written as DNA, the CDR3 is TGTGCCAGCAGTGAACGAGGGGGCCCGCTGATGAACACTGAAGCTTTCTTT. It is translated as CASSERGGPLMNTEAFF.

This clone was observed a single time. The chain has TRBV30 and TRBJ2-7; TRBD1 matches 8 bases. J lost 3 bases, V lost 6 bases, and 7 bases had no gene match. The CDR3 loop spans 13 amino acids. Germline lookup yields CDR1 GTSNPN and CDR2 SVGIG (reference sequence). CDR3: CACTGTGNYEQYF. CDR3 DNA sequence: TGTGCCTGTACCGGGACAGGAAACTACGAGCAGTACTTC.

The J gene is TRBJ2-7, the V gene TRBV7-2; D is possibly TRBD1 (5 bases). Trimming left V 5 bases short and J 5 bases short, with 10 bases between. This CDR3 is built from 12 residues. Germline values: CDR1 SGHTA, CDR2 FQGNSA. CDR3 nucleotide sequence: TGTGCCAGCAGCCATGTCAGGGACGAGCAGTACTTC. Translating gives CASSHVRDEQYF.

The V gene is TRBV4-1, the J gene TRBJ2-7, with 7 bases that match TRBD2. After removal of 0 bases from V and 3 bases from J, the junction contained 11 bases not matched to a gene. This CDR3 contains 17 residues. Germline loops: CDR1 MGHRA, CDR2 YSYEKL. The CDR3 nucleotides read TGCGCCAGCAGCCAAGATCTGGCTAGCGGTTTATACTACGAGCAGTACTTC. Protein sequence: CASSQDLASGLYYEQYF.

The chain combines TRBV4-3 with TRBJ1-1; possibly TRBD1 for D (5 bases). The germline V and J ends were trimmed by 0 bases and 7 bases, with 12 bases remaining between them. This CDR3 comprises 14 residues. Germline assignment: CDR1 LGHNA and CDR2 YSLEER. The CDR3 sequence is CASSQDRGFIEAFF. As DNA, the CDR3 is TGCGCCAGCAGCCAAGACCGGGGGTTTATTGAAGCTTTCTTT.

The chain carries TRBV19 and TRBJ1-1, with D perhaps matching TRBD1 (5 bases). Trimming took 1 base from V and 5 from J, leaving 14 bases between them. CDR3 size: 15 residues. Germline CDR1 LNHDA, CDR2 SQIVND (reference sequence). The CDR3: CASSIVWGAGTEAFF. DNA of the CDR3: TGTGCCAGTAGTATAGTGTGGGGCGCAGGAACTGAAGCTTTCTTT.

V gene TRBV5-6 combines with J gene TRBJ1-5; TRBD1 might be the D (5 bases). Germline V gene sequence: CDR1 SGHDT, CDR2 YYEEEE. The V gene lost 4 bases and the J gene lost 3 bases, with 14 bases spanning the gap. This CDR3 has 15 amino acids. Written as DNA, the CDR3 is TGTGCCAGCAGCCTGATGGTAGGGGACAATCAGCCCCAGCATTTT. It encodes CASSLMVGDNQPQHF. The complete variable domain, with remaining parts taken from reference TRBV5-6 and TRBJ1-5, reads DAGVTQSPTHLIKTRGQQVTLRCSPKSGHDTVSWYQQALGQGPQFIFQYYEEEERQRGNFPDRFSGHQFPNYSSELNVNALLLGDSALYLCASSLMVGDNQPQHFGDGTRLSIL.

The chain is built from TRBV11-2 and TRBJ2-5; D is unclear. The CDR3 contains 11 residues. CDR1 SGHAT and CDR2 FQNNGV come from the germline V gene. V lost 5 bases, J lost 2 bases, and 3 bases lay in between. In DNA, the CDR3 is TGTGCCAGCAGCGCGCAAGAGACCCAGTACTTC. Its translation is CASSAQETQYF.

This rearrangement joins TRBV11-2 to TRBJ2-2, with 7 nucleotides matching TRBD2. Germline V gives CDR1 SGHAT, CDR2 FQNNGV. There are 15 residues in the CDR3. The V segment lost 7 bases and the J segment 1 base; nucleotides outside the gene matches: 6. CDR3 in DNA: TGTGCCAGCACCCTGACTAGCCGGAACACCGGGGAGCTGTTTTTT. Protein: CASTLTSRNTGELFF.

The chain recombines TRBV21-1 with TRBJ1-2; TRBD1 is the table's D call and was not checked against the DNA. TRBV21-1 is tagged as a pseudogene. The CDR3 has 13 amino acids. CDR3 residues: CASSHRGEIGYTF. CDR3 nucleotides: TGTGCCAGCAGTCACAGGGGGGAAATTGGCTACACCTTC.

As DNA, the CDR3 is TGTGCCAGCAGCCCAACCGGGGCCGGGGAGTACGAGCAGTACTTC. This translates into CASSPTGAGEYEQYF. This chain connects TRBV7-2 to TRBJ2-7; D tentatively fits TRBD1 or TRBD2 (5 bases each). From germline, CDR1 is SGHTA and CDR2 FQGNSA. The V end lost 5 bases, the J end lost 4 bases, and 18 bases lay between the germline ends. The CDR3 extends over 15 amino acids.

The chain has TRBV30 and TRBJ2-3; 8 bases map to TRBD2. This CDR3 is 18 amino acids long. V dropped 4 bases and J dropped 2; count of bases not matched to a gene: 17. Germline V gene data show CDR1 as GTSNPN and CDR2 as SVGIG (reference sequence). CDR3 coding DNA: TGTGCCTGGATGTCGGGAGGGAGCGTCCTTCCGTTCACAGATACGCAGTATTTT. This gives the protein CAWMSGGSVLPFTDTQYF.

V gene TRBV13 combines with J gene TRBJ2-5; TRBD2 aligns across 11 bases. Germline V lookup: CDR1 PRHDT, CDR2 FYEKMQ (reference sequence). Unmatched junction bases numbered 10, after V lost 5 bases and J lost 5 bases. This CDR3 spans 16 amino acids. The CDR3 nucleotides are TGTGCCAGCAGCCAGAGACTAGCGGGAACAAGGGAGACCCAGTACTTC. Protein sequence: CASSQRLAGTRETQYF.

The chain employs TRBV6-6 and TRBJ2-4; tentatively, D is TRBD1 or TRBD2 (5 bases each). CDR1 and CDR2 from the germline V gene are MNHNY and SVGAGI (reference sequence). There are 16 residues in the CDR3. V was cut by 8 bases and J by 0 bases, with 17 bases left in between. In DNA form, the CDR3 reads TGTGCCAGCGGCGACCGGGACGCAATAGCCAAAAACATTCAGTACTTC. It specifies CASGDRDAIAKNIQYF.

This chain connects TRBV7-9 to TRBJ1-1; no clear D gene. This CDR3 spans 15 amino acids. CDR1 is SEHNR and CDR2 is FQNEAQ in the germline V gene (reference sequence). Trimming took off 2 bases at V and 0 bases at J, with 10 bases between the two ends. Written as DNA, the CDR3 is TGTGCCAGCAGCTTAATCGCGATCATGAACACTGAAGCTTTCTTT. It yields the protein CASSLIAIMNTEAFF.

J is TRBJ2-7 and V is TRBV5-8; 8 bases are a match to TRBD1. Germline CDR1 SGHTS, CDR2 YDEGEE. The CDR3 has 16 residues. Trimming removed 4 bases from V and 0 bases from J; junction bases left unmatched: 9. The CDR3 DNA reads as TGTGCCAGCAGCCCAGGGGGCTCTTGGAGCTCCTACGAGCAGTACTTC. This gives the protein CASSPGGSWSSYEQYF.